This paragraph covers one T cell receptor beta chain sequence. The specificity of this receptor is unknown. No base quality information exists; no much larger clone differs at one position. Patients with autoimmune disease history or receiving systemic immunosuppression were excluded from the trial. Peripheral blood for TCR sequencing was collected from all dose cohorts at baseline, on cycle 4 day 1, and on cycle 7 day 1. Samples were obtained from an open-label, multicenter, first-in-human phase I dose-escalation trial of ivuxolimab. Adults with locally advanced or metastatic melanoma, renal cell, hepatocellular, or head and neck squamous cell carcinoma were enrolled in the trial. Before TCR sequencing, CD4+ T cells and CD8+ T cells from peripheral blood were sorted into separate populations. The record originates from a study of OX40 agonist ivuxolimab in advanced cancers. As for the study more broadly: Ivuxolimab was a fully human IgG2 agonistic monoclonal antibody targeting the costimulatory receptor OX40 (CD134). Intravenous ivuxolimab was administered to patients every 2 weeks at six dose levels: 0.01, 0.1, 0.3, 1.5, 3 and 10 mg/kg. Of the roughly 53 patients in dose escalation, 19 had hepatocellular carcinoma, some 15 had melanoma, 9 had renal cell carcinoma and 9 had head and neck cancer. In the dose-escalation cohort, roughly 82% of patients were male, and the mean age was 60 years with a range of roughly 23 to 79. Prior anti-PD-1, anti-PD-L1 or anti-CTLA-4 therapy was permitted, and approximately 40% of dose-escalation patients had received checkpoint inhibitors. Partial responses were achieved by three dose-escalation patients, of whom one had hepatocellular carcinoma and two had cutaneous melanoma. Peripheral TCRbeta sequencing was intended to test whether TCR sequence diversity was altered and clonal T-cell expansion was caused by ivuxolimab. The paper describes the monotherapy dose-escalation part (N ≈ 51 patients) of the phase I trial of ivuxolimab. Summary of the overall study and its limitations: At doses from 0.1 to 3.0 mg/kg, clonal expansion was seen in both CD4+ and CD8+ blood T cells between baseline and week 6. In partial responders in the 0.1-3.0 mg/kg groups, normalized peripheral clonal expansion was found to be among the lowest, especially among CD8+ T cells. Low levels of normalized T-cell clonal expansion were also seen in some patients who did not respond. After ivuxolimab, expanded clones were on average more numerous among CD8+ T cells than among CD4+ T cells. Which antigens the clonally expanded peripheral T cells were specific for was not determined.

To sequence the TCRbeta CDR3 region, genomic DNA was isolated from the sorted cells. The immunoSEQ Assay was used for sequencing of TCRbeta CDR3 regions. TCRdb's version of the immuneACCESS table is confined to in-frame rearrangements and falls short of the full clone set. An unresolved V gene accounts for under half of the shortfall where checked; the remainder is of unknown origin. This sample holds 35,000 to 40,000 clones; 65% to 80% were observed only once. The ten largest clones represent around an eighth of the sample. The source was CD4+ or CD8+ T cells sorted from blood, collected in a trial of the OX40 agonist ivuxolimab. This receptor was taken from an adult with an advanced solid tumor such as melanoma, head and neck, liver or kidney cancer.

Here the CDR3 is given as CASGLAGGYNEQFF. The sequenced DNA is TGTGCCAGCGGCCTAGCGGGAGGATACAATGAGCAGTTCTTC. The rearrangement combines TRBV6-6 with TRBJ2-1; the junction holds 11 bases that match TRBD2. The CDR3 holds 14 amino acids from the cysteine to the phenylalanine. Solely the CDR3 DNA is kept, with 42 bases framed from the first base. CDR1 MNHNY and CDR2 SVGAGI were looked up in the germline V gene (reference sequence). Trimming leaves V shorter by 8 bases and J shorter by 4 bases, with the junction holding 4 bases beyond the gene matches.